This TCR beta chain appears in the sequencing data of a study of T cells in Graves' hyperthyroidism and ophthalmopathy (dated by TCRdb to the late 2010s). About the investigation overall: Peripheral blood was collected at initial diagnosis, before any treatment. Thyroid tissue and blood T-cell repertoires from several Graves' hyperthyroidism patients were also compared in the study. TCR Vbeta CDR3 sequencing of 140 or so peripheral blood samples (fewer than 45 ophthalmopathy, over 70 hyperthyroidism and some 17 progressor patients) is reported in the paper. The roughly 90 discovery patients were divided at random into training and test sets in a 7:3 ratio. A discovery cohort of about 96 patients, approximately 45 with Graves' ophthalmopathy and 57 with stable Graves' hyperthyroidism, was used to find distinguishing TCR V-J signatures. Prospective prediction of ophthalmopathy was tested in an independent validation cohort consisting of 18 to 20 hyperthyroidism patients and more than 15 patients who later progressed to ophthalmopathy. After sampling, hyperthyroidism patients received methimazole starting at 30 mg daily, and ophthalmopathy patients received high-dose intravenous methylprednisolone. Broader findings and caveats from the paper: In cross-validation, a model built on a 13 V-J signature told ophthalmopathy apart from stable hyperthyroidism with approximately 91% sensitivity and around 83% specificity, and in testing the same model reached 80%/75%. Most expanded thyroid clonotypes (frequency above 0.001) were also detected in blood, a finding suggesting that blood repertoires may reflect thyroid immune responses. Sample size was not statistically predetermined, and blinding of investigators to group allocation was not performed. In validation, the model predicted progression to ophthalmopathy a median of about 5.9 months before onset, with about 64% sensitivity and nearly 75% specificity.

A patient counted as having stable Graves' hyperthyroidism if no progression to ophthalmopathy occurred over 18 months of follow-up. Hyperthyroidism patients were aged 18 to 65 years and newly diagnosed, with disease duration of less than 2 months. Exclusion was applied to patients with uncontrolled infections, other autoimmune diseases, pregnancy or lactation. Diagnoses were based on clinical symptoms, serum thyroxine and TRAb, thyroid ultrasound and orbital computed tomography. PBMCs were isolated from more than 8 ml of fresh peripheral blood by Ficoll-Paque density gradient centrifugation. Trizol reagent was used to extract total RNA, and RNA quality was then checked on an Agilent 2100 Bioanalyzer. The TCR beta CDR3 regions were amplified from RNA transcripts. The first round of RT-PCR for the TCR CDR3 was performed with the HTBI primer set and the Qiagen OneStep RT-PCR kit. A second multiplex PCR round built the libraries, followed by size selection and purification. Libraries were sequenced paired-end with 100 bp reads on an Illumina HiSeq2000. From the authors' description of their analysis: SOAPnuke was used to process the raw data, removing reads that contained adapters or uncalled bases, had a mean Phred below 15, or lacked an exact match to the constant primer or identifier. High-quality paired reads were merged with COPE v1.2.5, and unique nucleotide sequences were defined as clonotypes. MiTCR v1.1 was used to align clonotypes to the IMGT TRBV, TRBD and TRBJ reference segments. The analysis was restricted to V-J combinations with a frequency above 0.0001, which together covered approximately 99% of the repertoires. The TCS score was defined as the ratio of F50 (clonal expansion) to E x V (chaos), calculated using BLOSUM62-based TCRdist between CDR3 peptides within each V-J. Welch's t-statistics and random forest reduced around 550 V-J features to 13, which were used in a naive Bayes classifier (R e1071). Using fastp at Q25 and MiXCR, TCRdb reprocessed the public reads and kept productive beta chains. Entries that share a CDR3 protein sequence are merged under the most common genes and DNA. What appears here as the V and J calls and clone size reflects TCRdb's work, not the paper's. Across this sample there are about 360,000 distinct CDR3 sequences, with roughly an eighth seen only once. In total, the top ten clones hold around 9.2% of the sample.

This clonotype was detected ten times or more. No cognate antigen has been identified for it. No base quality information exists; no much larger clone differs at one position. The CDR3 sequence holds 17 residues, the cysteine and phenylalanine included. This entry keeps only the CDR3 DNA: 51 bases, framed from base 1. V and J are truncated by 5 bases and 0 bases respectively, leaving an intervening sequence of 17 bases. CDR1 and CDR2 were assigned from the germline V gene as SGHVS and FQNEAQ. The rearranged chain carries TRBV7-8 and TRBJ1-5, with the D gene not clear enough to name. The origin of this receptor is a woman aged 18-29 years with Graves' hyperthyroidism. Sequenced sample: blood. This receptor has the CDR3 CASSPMLQSYSNQPQHF. The DNA sequence reads TGTGCCAGCAGCCCTATGCTTCAGAGTTATAGCAATCAGCCCCAGCATTTT.